This entry is about one T cell receptor beta chain. Its target is not known. One end of the junction is discordant with germline, which a read error may explain. Germline V gene sequence: CDR1 SEHNR, CDR2 FQNEAQ (reference sequence). CDR3 size: 14 residues. Sequenced material consisted of expressed TCRB transcripts (all of the isolated RNA was reverse transcribed). Sequencing used immunoSEQ multiplex PCR; TCRdb keeps in-frame clones, though not all of them. The table records 640,000 or so clones, around an eighth of them present only once. These data originate in a study of beta chain features in type 1 diabetes. Study-wide results and limits: People with Type 1 diabetes carried modestly yet significantly shorter TCRB CDR3s in all four CD4+ subsets.

V and J are TRBV7-9 and TRBJ2-4; D uncertain. The sample consisted of naive CD4+ T cells from blood. This TCR came from a man aged 18 to 30 with type 1 diabetes. CDR3 DNA sequence: TGTGCCAGCACCCCGAGCCCGGATGGAATTTTCGGGCACTTC. Translated: CASTPSPDGIFGHF.